Listed here are 10 T cell receptor beta chains from one sample, sequenced in a study of T cell repertoires in cytomegalovirus infection. The antigens these receptors bind are not known. One entry per CDR3 protein, called by TCRdb with MiXCR from the reads. The sample has approximately 270,000 distinct CDR3 sequences; 22% are singletons. The input for sequencing was cultured PBMCs, taken from culture after CMV antigen stimulation. The receptor set was obtained from a human donor in good health (CMV status not recorded). Some clones in this sample may be carry-over from other donors' samples.

This clonotype was found a few times. The chain couples TRBV18 to TRBJ2-5; 7 bases agree with TRBD2. Germline values: CDR1 KGHSH, CDR2 LQKENI. J lost 6 bases, V lost 3 bases, and 13 bases had no gene match. The CDR3 has 16 amino acids. The CDR3 DNA reads as TGTGCCAGCTCACCTCGGACTAGTGAGTTGAGAAAGACCCAGTACTTC. This gives the protein CASSPRTSELRKTQYF.

This chain joins TRBV5-1 and TRBJ2-5; 7 bases are a match to TRBD1. The germline V gene encodes CDR1 SGHRS and CDR2 YFSETQ. The CDR3 is made up of 14 amino acids. V trimming: 3 bases; J trimming: 1 base; junction bases outside the gene matches: 3. DNA of the CDR3: TGCGCCAGCAGCTCGGGACAGTTCCAAGAGACCCAGTACTTC. Protein: CASSSGQFQETQYF.

The chain links TRBV7-6 to TRBJ1-3; 7 bases are shared with TRBD1. Germline-derived CDR1 and CDR2 are SGHVS and FNYEAQ. The CDR3 length is 15 residues. The V and J ends lost 5 bases and 0 bases, in that order; junction bases with no gene match: 4. The CDR3 DNA reads as TGTGCCAGCAGCCCCCAGGGGGTCTCTGGAAACACCATATATTTT. Its protein product is CASSPQGVSGNTIYF.

The CDR3 reads CASSPRGQASYGYTF. In DNA, the CDR3 is TGTGCCAGCAGCCCGAGAGGGCAGGCATCCTATGGCTACACCTTC. The chain is built from TRBV5-6 and TRBJ1-2; no reliable D call. Trimming left V 4 bases short and J 4 bases short, with 17 bases between. The CDR3 spans 15 residues. In germline, CDR1 is SGHDT, CDR2 YYEEEE.

This clonotype was seen ten or more times. V gene TRBV7-8 combines with J gene TRBJ2-7, with D maybe TRBD1 (7 bases). This CDR3 has 14 residues. Germline CDR1 is SGHVS and CDR2 is FQNEAQ. Trimming pared 5 bases from V and 4 bases from J, leaving 15 bases between. CDR3 bases: TGTGCCAGCAGCCTGGGGCCAGGGGGGTACGAGCAGTACTTC. Translated: CASSLGPGGYEQYF.

This clonotype was recorded many times. The genes are TRBV11-2 and TRBJ1-2, with D perhaps matching TRBD1 (6 bases). This CDR3 is built from 13 residues. Trimming cost V 7 bases and J 8 bases, with 17 bases left between them. CDR1 is SGHAT and CDR2 is FQNNGV in the germline V gene. This CDR3 is CASTHGGGLGYTF. In nucleotides, the CDR3 is TGTGCCAGCACTCACGGGGGGGGGCTCGGCTACACCTTC.

This clonotype appeared many times. The chain carries TRBV20-1 and TRBJ2-5; D may be TRBD2 (7 bases). Germline V gene sequence: CDR1 DFQATT, CDR2 SNEGSKA (reference sequence). This CDR3 contains 13 residues. V gave up 6 bases and J gave up 6 bases, with 17 bases separating them. CDR3 loop: CSAKGGRGQTQYF. For the CDR3, the DNA is TGCAGTGCAAAGGGGGGGAGGGGACAGACCCAGTACTTC.

This clonotype was seen a handful of times. The gene calls are TRBV7-2 and TRBJ2-7; weak D call: TRBD2 (6 bases). V shed 3 bases and J shed 6 bases, with 12 bases lying between them. The CDR3 loop spans 13 amino acids. Germline V CDR1 and CDR2: SGHTA, FQGNSA. Here the CDR3 DNA reads TGTGCCAGCAGCTTTTCGGGAGCGGTCGAGCAGTACTTC. This sequence encodes CASSFSGAVEQYF.

The rearrangement links TRBV11-2 to TRBJ2-3; D is possibly TRBD2 (6 bases). The CDR3 covers 16 residues. Germline CDR1 reads SGHAT; CDR2 reads FQNNGV. With 1 base removed from V and 4 bases from J, the gap between germline ends came to 15 bases. DNA for the CDR3: TGTGCCAGCAGCTTAGGTATTAGGCGGGATTCAGATACGCAGTATTTT. Encoded protein: CASSLGIRRDSDTQYF. The full variable domain, completed using reference TRBV11-2 and TRBJ2-3, is EAGVAQSPRYKIIEKRQSVAFWCNPISGHATLYWYQQILGQGPKLLIQFQNNGVVDDSQLPKDRFSAERLKGVDSTLKIQPAKLEDSAVYLCASSLGIRRDSDTQYFGPGTRLTVL.

This chain joins TRBV19 and TRBJ2-1, with unresolved D. The ends were cut back, 7 bases at V and 4 bases at J, with 11 bases in the middle. Germline V gene sequence: CDR1 LNHDA, CDR2 SQIVND (reference sequence). The CDR3 is made up of 13 amino acids. CDR3 in amino acids: CASIGGRYNEQFF. The CDR3, as DNA: TGTGCCAGTATTGGCGGACGGTACAATGAGCAGTTCTTC.